The 10 T cell receptor beta chains given below trace back to one sample, sequenced in a study of identical twins. One entry per CDR3 protein, called by TCRdb with MiXCR from the 5' RACE reads. This sample has around 670,000 distinct CDR3 sequences; approximately 6.1% occur once, and the top ten carry about 1.8%. The sample comprised naive T cells sorted from blood. These receptors were collected from a man between 18 and 35 years old in good health.

This clonotype was found many times. CDR3 DNA: TGTGCCAGCAACCAAGGCAGGGGGCAGGATGAGCAGTTCTTC. Amino acids: CASNQGRGQDEQFF. This chain connects TRBV6-1 to TRBJ2-1; 8 bases agree with TRBD1. From germline, CDR1 is MNHNS and CDR2 SASEGT. Germline trimming cut 7 bases from V and 8 bases from J; bases unmatched to any gene: 10. The CDR3 has 14 amino acids.

This clonotype was recorded a few times. The chain combines TRBV7-2 with TRBJ2-2; D gene ambiguous. The V end was cut by 3 bases, the J end by 4 bases, with 15 bases between. The CDR3 consists of 16 residues. In germline, CDR1 is SGHTA, CDR2 FQGNSA. The CDR3, as DNA: TGTGCCAGCAGCTTTTCTTGGACGTTGGGCACCGGGGAGCTGTTTTTT. This gives the protein CASSFSWTLGTGELFF.

This clonotype has just a few counts. The rearrangement uses TRBV28 and TRBJ1-5; 8 positions match TRBD1. This CDR3 is 14 amino acids long. J was trimmed by 4 bases and V by 5 bases; bases with no gene match: 4. CDR1 MDHEN and CDR2 SYDVKM come from the germline V gene. CDR3 loop: CASSIRGRNQPQHF. Here the CDR3 DNA reads TGTGCCAGCAGTATCAGGGGGCGGAATCAGCCCCAGCATTTT.

This chain links TRBV4-3 with TRBJ2-7; D not resolved. The V gene's germline CDR1 is LGHNA and CDR2 YSLEER. The CDR3 consists of 13 residues. V dropped 1 base and J dropped 7 bases, with 11 bases sitting between them. The CDR3 spells CASSQGRAREQYF. The DNA for the CDR3 is TGCGCCAGCAGCCAAGGCCGGGCCCGAGAGCAGTACTTC.

This clonotype came up many times. The chain is built from TRBV20-1 and TRBJ1-2, with 8 nucleotides matching TRBD1. Per the germline V gene, CDR1 is DFQATT and CDR2 is SNEGSKA (reference sequence). The CDR3 is made up of 16 amino acids. The ends lost 0 bases at V and 5 bases at J; junction bases unmatched: 11. The CDR3 sequence: CSARDRATGALYGYTF. CDR3 bases: TGCAGTGCTAGAGACAGGGCGACAGGGGCGCTTTATGGCTACACCTTC.

This clonotype was seen only a few times. V is TRBV6-1 and J is TRBJ2-7; the D is unclear. Germline values: CDR1 MNHNS, CDR2 SASEGT. The CDR3 covers 14 residues. V lost 11 bases, J lost 3 bases, and 20 bases lay in between. For the CDR3, the DNA is TGTGCCGCCCGACCCAGGCCTCTATACTACGAGCAGTACTTC. It specifies CAARPRPLYYEQYF.

The chain has TRBV5-5 and TRBJ2-6; D is unresolved. Germline CDR1 is SGHKS and CDR2 is YYEKEE (reference sequence). The V end lost 5 bases, the J end lost 2 bases, and 8 bases lay between the germline ends. This CDR3 contains 14 residues. As DNA, the CDR3 is TGTGCCAGCAGAGAGCAGACTGGGGCCAACGTCCTGACTTTC. Protein: CASREQTGANVLTF.

This clonotype has ten or more counts. The genes are TRBV10-2 and TRBJ2-4, with 7 bases lining up with TRBD1. This CDR3 is 14 amino acids long. Germline V gene data show CDR1 as WSHSY and CDR2 as SAAADI. V shed 5 bases and J 2 bases; nucleotides not matched to a gene: 3. The CDR3 sequence is CASSTGATKNIQYF. DNA for the CDR3: TGCGCCAGCAGTACAGGGGCGACCAAAAACATTCAGTACTTC.

This clonotype was recorded many times. The chain recombines TRBV6-5 with TRBJ2-3, with a weak D call TRBD2 (6 bases). V dropped 8 bases and J dropped 5 bases, with 8 bases sitting between them. In germline, CDR1 is MNHEY, CDR2 SVGAGI. The CDR3 runs 11 residues. CDR3 bases: TGTGCCAGCGGAGCGGGAGATACGCAGTATTTT. Translating gives CASGAGDTQYF.

The V and J genes are TRBV7-9 and TRBJ2-7, with 7 positions matching TRBD2. Germline CDR1 SEHNR, CDR2 FQNEAQ (reference sequence). Unmatched junction bases numbered 3, after V lost 1 base and J lost 3 bases. This CDR3 contains 14 residues. Here the CDR3 DNA reads TGTGCCAGCAGCTTAGTCAAGCGGGGCTACGAGCAGTACTTC. It translates to CASSLVKRGYEQYF. Full variable domain (rest looked up from reference TRBV7-9 and TRBJ2-7): DTGVSQNPRHKITKRGQNVTFRCDPISEHNRLYWYRQTLGQGPEFLTYFQNEAQLEKSRLLSDRFSAERPKGSFSTLEIQRTEQGDSAMYLCASSLVKRGYEQYFGPGTRLTVT.